What follows describes a single TCR beta chain. Its antigen remains unidentified. PCR primers comprised 60 Vbeta and 13 Jbeta primers. This table comes from immunoSEQ multiplex PCR, and its TCRdb copy is limited to in-frame clones, with some not included. The sample includes 150,000 to 200,000 clones, more than 85% of them seen just once. This specimen belongs to a study of cytomegalovirus exposure and HLA in healthy donors. Study-level results: Some highly shared sequence variants likely arose as a pipeline artifact. Investigators reported some 150 TCR beta chains as tied to cytomegalovirus.

The CDR3 runs 16 residues. Trimming removed 0 bases from V and 8 bases from J, with 20 bases in between. From germline, CDR1 is SGHDT and CDR2 YYEEEE. The sequence was collected from a young woman in good health and CMV-seronegative. The sequenced sample consisted of PBMCs. This chain uses TRBV5-6 with TRBJ1-2; D gene uncertain. CDR3 sequence: CASSLVSVTTLGGYTF. The DNA for the CDR3 is TGTGCCAGCAGCTTGGTTAGCGTCACCACCCTTGGAGGCTACACCTTC.